This T cell receptor (beta chain) comes out of a study of blood T cell repertoires in COVID-19. Study details: Acute-phase and convalescent COVID-19 samples originated in the United States, Italy and Spain. PBMCs, B-cell-depleted T cells, or T cells provided the cDNA or gDNA that made up the material.

In the original analysis: Estimation of nucleated cell counts was performed using reference gene primer amplification. Data came from immunoSEQ multiplex PCR; TCRdb stores just in-frame clones and leaves some out. V, J and clone size reflect that table, while D and trimming were determined from the DNA. The sample has around 200,000 clones, around 80% seen once. Germline CDR1 and CDR2: LGHDT and YNNKEL (reference sequence). V was shortened by 6 bases and J by 2 bases, with 14 bases between the two germline ends. The CDR3 is 14 amino acids. The sample was peripheral blood. The receptor was derived from a woman older than 75 with active or convalescent COVID-19. The chain recombines TRBV3-1 (or the pseudogene TRBV3-2) with TRBJ2-7; the D gene is possibly TRBD1 (7 bases). The CDR3 reads CASRAGQLTYEQYF. The CDR3, as DNA: TGTGCCAGCAGGGCGGGACAGTTAACCTACGAGCAGTACTTC.